Listed below are T cell receptor beta chains from one sample, sequenced in a study of T cells in Graves' hyperthyroidism and ophthalmopathy. One entry per CDR3 protein, called by TCRdb with MiXCR from the multiplex PCR reads. The sample yields about 640,000 distinct CDR3 sequences, more than 20% seen once. Sequenced: blood. The receptors were sampled from a man between 25 and 39 years old with Graves' ophthalmopathy. The CDR3 runs from the conserved cysteine through the conserved F or W. The D gene is left open where the match is weak. Size tells how often a clone was seen (once, few, many) or the class of an expanded clone, and some rows leave it out.

TRBJ1-5 13 TRBD1 many TRBV20-1 CSAGTGGREPQHF TGCAGTGCCGGGACAGGGGGCCGGGAGCCCCAGCATTTT
TRBJ2-5 13 - few TRBV2 CASRGDFQETQYF TGTGCCAGCAGGGGGGACTTTCAAGAGACCCAGTACTTC
TRBJ1-1 10 - many TRBV30 CACGAAEAFF TGTGCCTGCGGGGCGGCTGAAGCTTTCTTT
TRBJ1-2 13 - - TRBV10-1 CASSESPTYGYTF TGCGCCAGCAGTGAGAGCCCGACCTATGGCTACACCTTC
TRBJ1-2 12 TRBD1 - TRBV28 CAGATGAYGYTF TGTGCCGGCGCGACAGGGGCCTATGGCTACACCTTC
TRBJ2-1 16 TRBD2 many TRBV7-3 CASSPFQVAGYNEQFF TGTGCCAGCAGCCCCTTCCAGGTAGCGGGATACAATGAGCAGTTCTTC
TRBJ2-3 14 TRBD2 many TRBV2 CASSDGRGPDTQYF TGTGCCAGCAGTGATGGGAGGGGCCCAGATACGCAGTATTTT
TRBJ2-3 14 TRBD1 few TRBV5-1 CASSPGTGLDTQYF TGCGCCAGCAGCCCTGGGACAGGGCTGGATACGCAGTATTTT
TRBJ2-5 19 TRBD2 few TRBV6-5 CASSYFGTSGRAVLETQYF TGTGCCAGCAGTTACTTCGGGACTAGCGGGAGGGCCGTTCTGGAGACCCAGTACTTC
TRBJ2-1 15 TRBD2 many TRBV6-1 CASSVETSGYNEQFF TGTGCCAGCAGTGTGGAGACTAGCGGCTACAATGAGCAGTTCTTC
TRBJ1-1 15 - many TRBV28 CASRRGDSANTEAFF TGTGCCAGCAGGCGGGGGGACTCTGCGAACACTGAAGCTTTCTTT
TRBJ2-4 13 - many TRBV7-2 CASSGGAKNIQYF TGTGCCAGCAGCGGGGGTGCCAAAAACATTCAGTACTTC
TRBJ2-7 13 - - TRBV5-1 CASKETIENEQYF TGCGCCAGCAAAGAGACTATAGAAAACGAGCAGTACTTC
TRBJ1-6 15 TRBD1 few TRBV28 CASSPSDRDRSPLHF TGTGCCAGCAGTCCCTCGGACAGGGATCGGTCACCCCTCCACTTT
TRBJ1-2 14 TRBD1 - TRBV24-1 CATSAGGAGYGYTF TGTGCCACCAGTGCAGGGGGCGCGGGCTATGGCTACACCTTC
TRBJ1-6 15 - - TRBV28 CASSSPQFPNSPLHF TGTGCCAGCAGTTCCCCACAGTTCCCGAATTCACCCCTCCACTTT
TRBJ2-2 15 - many TRBV11-2 CASSLGGGDTGELFF TGTGCCAGCAGCTTAGGAGGGGGGGACACCGGGGAGCTGTTTTTT
TRBJ2-3 16 - - TRBV11-2 CASSTVGFRAPDTQYF TGTGCCAGCAGCACCGTCGGGTTTAGGGCACCAGATACGCAGTATTTT
TRBJ2-1 15 - - TRBV20-1 CSARMVGLPWNEQFF TGCAGTGCTAGGATGGTGGGACTCCCGTGGAATGAGCAGTTCTTC
TRBJ2-2 19 TRBD2 - TRBV3-1 CASSQDRGLAGVSPGELFF TGTGCCAGCAGCCAAGATCGCGGACTAGCGGGAGTGAGTCCCGGGGAGCTGTTTTTT
TRBJ1-3 16 TRBD1 few TRBV20-1 CSAGNRGASSGNTIYF TGCAGTGCTGGCAACAGGGGAGCAAGCTCTGGAAACACCATATATTTT
TRBJ2-1 16 TRBD2 - TRBV28 CASSPGSGRSYNEQFF TGTGCCAGCAGTCCCGGGAGCGGGAGGTCTTACAATGAGCAGTTCTTC
TRBJ2-5 17 - - TRBV5-6 CASSLAGGRLLRETQYF TGTGCCAGCAGCTTGGCCGGTGGAAGGCTCCTTCGGGAGACCCAGTACTTC
TRBJ2-1 15 TRBD2 - TRBV5-6 CASSISGLANNEQFF TGTGCCAGCAGCATCTCCGGACTAGCGAACAATGAGCAGTTCTTC
TRBJ1-5 14 - few TRBV20-1 CSARWRQSNQPQHF TGCAGTGCTAGATGGAGACAGAGCAATCAGCCCCAGCATTTT
TRBJ2-1 16 TRBD2 - TRBV4-1 CASSQALLAGDNEQFF TGTGCCAGCAGCCAAGCCCTGCTAGCGGGGGACAATGAGCAGTTCTTC
TRBJ2-7 15 TRBD2 - TRBV12-3/TRBV12-4 CASSFSGSTAYEQYF TGTGCCAGCAGTTTCAGCGGGAGCACGGCCTACGAGCAGTACTTC
TRBJ1-1 15 - - TRBV6-2/TRBV6-3 CASRPREILNTEAFF TGTGCCAGCAGGCCCAGAGAAATTTTGAACACTGAAGCTTTCTTT
TRBJ2-3 18 TRBD2 - TRBV18 CASSPSVGLAGGTDTQYF TGTGCCAGCTCACCAAGTGTAGGACTAGCGGGAGGCACAGATACGCAGTATTTT
TRBJ1-5 13 - many TRBV30 CAWSVAFNQPQHF TGTGCCTGGAGTGTGGCTTTCAATCAGCCCCAGCATTTT
TRBJ2-7 14 - - TRBV5-6 CASSLGLESYEQYF TGTGCCAGCAGCTTGGGACTGGAATCCTACGAGCAGTACTTC
TRBJ2-7 13 - - TRBV2 CASSETPRYEQYF TGTGCCAGCAGTGAGACTCCACGTTACGAGCAGTACTTC
TRBJ2-1 15 TRBD1 - TRBV5-1 CASSLTGAGVGEQFF TGCGCCAGCAGCCTGACAGGGGCTGGAGTGGGTGAGCAGTTCTTC
TRBJ1-3 15 - few TRBV11-2 CASSLNAASGNTIYF TGTGCCAGCAGCTTAAATGCGGCGTCTGGAAACACCATATATTTT
TRBJ2-7 16 - few TRBV18 CASSPQQGQSSYEQYF TGTGCCAGCTCACCGCAACAGGGTCAGAGCTCCTACGAGCAGTACTTC
TRBJ2-7 14 - - TRBV20-1 CSARDGQGPYEQYF TGCAGTGCTAGAGATGGGCAGGGCCCCTACGAGCAGTACTTC
TRBJ1-5 14 - - TRBV10-2 CASSESSGGQPQHF TGCGCCAGCAGTGAGTCGAGTGGGGGTCAGCCCCAGCATTTT
TRBJ1-5 18 TRBD1 - TRBV12-3/TRBV12-4 CASSLADRVINSNQPQHF TGTGCCAGCAGTTTAGCGGACAGGGTGATTAATAGCAATCAGCCCCAGCATTTT
TRBJ1-2 14 TRBD1 many TRBV28 CASRPNRGQGGYTF TGTGCCAGCAGACCCAACAGGGGGCAAGGTGGCTACACCTTC
TRBJ2-7 11 - few TRBV6-1 CASQLGYEQYF TGTGCCAGTCAGCTGGGCTACGAGCAGTACTTC
TRBJ2-3 15 TRBD2 - TRBV3-1 CASRASGISTDTQYF TGTGCCAGCAGGGCCAGCGGGATAAGCACAGATACGCAGTATTTT
TRBJ1-5 15 - many TRBV28 CASSLWGSGSGPQHF TGTGCCAGCAGTTTATGGGGCAGTGGATCAGGGCCCCAGCATTTT
TRBJ2-2 13 - - TRBV2 CASSARFSGELFF TGTGCCAGCAGTGCGCGGTTTAGCGGGGAGCTGTTTTTT
TRBJ2-2 14 - many TRBV3-1 CASSRVSLAGELFF TGTGCCAGCAGCCGGGTCTCCCTCGCCGGGGAGCTGTTTTTT
TRBJ2-5 13 - many TRBV10-3 CAISPGLKETQYF TGTGCCATCAGTCCGGGACTCAAAGAGACCCAGTACTTC
TRBJ2-7 16 - many TRBV12-3/TRBV12-4 CASSLTGWRAAYEQYF TGTGCCAGCAGTTTAACCGGCTGGAGGGCAGCCTACGAGCAGTACTTC